This T cell receptor beta chain was identified in a study of cytomegalovirus exposure and HLA in healthy donors. The CDR3 is made up of 12 amino acids. The junction had 5 bases not matched to a gene; V was cut back by 1 base and J by 14 bases. Per germline, CDR1 SGHAT and CDR2 FQNNGV. The study ran its PCR with 60 Vbeta and 13 Jbeta primers. TCRdb's copy holds only in-frame clones and misses some; the assay was immunoSEQ multiplex PCR. The sample yields hundreds of thousands of clones, approximately 90% seen once. The rearrangement uses TRBV11-2 and TRBJ2-1; TRBD1 matches 7 bases. This clonotype was obtained from a woman aged 18 to 35 in good health and CMV-seronegative. The sequencing input was PBMCs. The CDR3 DNA is TGTGCCAGCAGCTTAGTCGACAGGGAAAAGTTCTTC. This translates into CASSLVDREKFF.